This TCR beta chain appears in the sequencing data of a study of siplizumab effects on memory and regulatory T cells. Only in-frame clones appear in the TCRdb table, and some are missing; sequencing was by immunoSEQ multiplex PCR. The table lists approximately 100,000 clones, 92% of them singletons. CDR1 and CDR2 (germline): SGHTA, FQGTGA. The CDR3 has 17 residues. J was trimmed by 5 bases and V by 4 bases; bases with no gene match: 14. The gene calls are TRBV7-3 and TRBJ2-3, with 8 bases that match TRBD2. The sample taken for sequencing was Tregs sorted from blood. This clonotype was obtained from a human donor in good health. Written as DNA, the CDR3 is TGTGCCAGCAGCTCCCCGGGGGCGGGGGGAACAGGAGATACGCAGTATTTT. The encoded protein is CASSSPGAGGTGDTQYF.